This TCR beta chain was obtained from a study of T cells in Graves' hyperthyroidism and ophthalmopathy (dated by TCRdb to about 2019). Concerning the study at large: Peripheral blood was collected at initial diagnosis, before any treatment. TCR V-J signatures able to tell the groups apart were searched for in a discovery cohort of approximately 95 patients, of whom more than 40 had Graves' ophthalmopathy and around 58 had stable Graves' hyperthyroidism. Prospective prediction of ophthalmopathy was tested in an independent validation cohort consisting of 18 to 20 hyperthyroidism patients and 15 or so patients who later progressed to ophthalmopathy. The 85 to 100 discovery patients were randomly split 7:3 into training and test sets. In six Graves' hyperthyroidism patients, the study also compared T-cell repertoires from thyroid tissue with T-cell repertoires from blood. Following sampling, methimazole starting at 30 mg daily was given to hyperthyroidism patients, and high-dose intravenous methylprednisolone was given to ophthalmopathy patients. The paper describes TCR Vbeta CDR3 sequencing of fewer than 150 peripheral blood samples, made up of roughly 40 ophthalmopathy patients, roughly 80 hyperthyroidism patients and about 17 progressor patients. The study at large found these results: A model built on a 13 V-J signature distinguished ophthalmopathy from stable hyperthyroidism, reaching about 88% sensitivity and under 84% specificity in cross-validation and 80%/75% in testing. In validation, the model predicted progression to ophthalmopathy with approximately 71% sensitivity and less than 80% specificity, a median of approximately 6.7 months before onset. Most expanded thyroid clonotypes (frequency above 0.001) were also detected in blood, a finding suggesting that blood repertoires may reflect thyroid immune responses. Sample size was not statistically predetermined, and investigators were not blinded to group allocation.

This clonotype has a count of ten or more. This clone's antigen is unknown. No base-level quality is on record; no much larger clone is a single base apart. Hyperthyroidism patients were newly diagnosed, with disease duration under 2 months, and aged 18 to 65 years. Any patient with an uncontrolled infection, another autoimmune disease, pregnancy or lactation was excluded. Diagnoses relied on clinical symptoms, serum thyroxine and TRAb, thyroid ultrasound and orbital computed tomography. For progressor patients, blood was drawn at the first diagnosis of hyperthyroidism, before any ophthalmopathy symptoms had appeared. Ficoll-Paque density gradient centrifugation was used to isolate PBMCs from 8 to 10 ml of fresh peripheral blood. Progressor patients were first diagnosed with Graves' hyperthyroidism and then developed ophthalmopathy during follow-up. Trizol reagent was used to extract total RNA, and RNA quality was then checked on an Agilent 2100 Bioanalyzer.

The CDR1 and CDR2 encoded by the germline V gene are MNHNS and SASEGT. There are 15 amino acids in the CDR3, from cysteine to phenylalanine inclusive. This entry keeps only the CDR3 DNA: 45 bases, framed from base 1. V and J are trimmed by 4 bases and 4 bases, and the gene matches miss 4 bases of the junction. The TCR beta CDR3 regions were amplified from RNA transcripts. The TCR CDR3 was subjected to a first round of RT-PCR using the HTBI primer set and the Qiagen OneStep RT-PCR kit. A second multiplex PCR round built the libraries, followed by size selection and purification. Sequencing of the libraries was done on an Illumina HiSeq2000 using paired-end 100 bp reads. The original pipeline was this. SOAPnuke was used to process the raw data, throwing out any read that contained adapters or uncalled bases, had a mean Phred below 15, or lacked an exact constant-primer or identifier match. High-quality paired reads were merged using COPE v1.2.5, and each unique nucleotide sequence was defined as a clonotype. MiTCR v1.1 was used to align the clonotypes against IMGT TRBV, TRBD and TRBJ reference segments. The analysis included only V-J combinations with a frequency above 0.0001, which together covered 99% to 99.2% of the repertoires. The TCS score was defined as F50 (clonal expansion) divided by E x V (chaos), with BLOSUM62-based TCRdist calculated between CDR3 peptides within each V-J. Welch's t-statistics and random forest reduced 500 to 550 V-J features to 13, which were used in a naive Bayes classifier (R e1071). TCRdb handled the public reads itself, with Q25 trimming in fastp and clone calling in MiXCR, and kept productive beta chains. Duplicate CDR3 protein sequences are folded into a single record with the most common DNA and genes. The V and J calls, along with clone size, are taken from TCRdb and not from the paper's own processing. In all, the sample holds a few hundred thousand distinct CDR3 sequences, and more than 12% of those were seen once. The ten largest clones take up more than 10% of the sample.

The sequenced material came from blood. This TCR came from a woman aged 40-49 years with Graves' hyperthyroidism that later progressed to Graves' ophthalmopathy. The V and J segments used are TRBV6-1 and TRBJ2-1; 10 junctional bases match TRBD2. The DNA sequence follows: TGTGCCAGCAGTGGGACTAGCGGTCTTTACAATGAGCAGTTCTTC. This sequence encodes CASSGTSGLYNEQFF.